The clone carrying this T cell receptor beta chain was recorded many times. Making the TCR beta libraries involved quantitative 5'-RACE with molecular barcodes. TCRdb fed the 5' RACE reads into MiXCR, producing one record per CDR3 protein. The profile shows around 340,000 distinct CDR3 sequences, 20% of them singletons. This record comes from a study of CD8 T cells in ankylosing spondylitis. This CDR3 has 14 amino acids. Sequencing was done on a sample of blood, either unsorted or a sorted T cell fraction (not recorded which). The chain links TRBV21-1 to TRBJ2-7; TRBD2 is the table's D call and was not checked against the DNA. TRBV21-1 is recorded as a pseudogene. The TCR comes from a male donor with ankylosing spondylitis or in good health (not recorded which). CDR3 region: CASSNRDSPYEQYF. CDR3 DNA sequence: TGTGCCAGCAGCAATCGGGACTCCCCCTACGAGCAGTACTTC.